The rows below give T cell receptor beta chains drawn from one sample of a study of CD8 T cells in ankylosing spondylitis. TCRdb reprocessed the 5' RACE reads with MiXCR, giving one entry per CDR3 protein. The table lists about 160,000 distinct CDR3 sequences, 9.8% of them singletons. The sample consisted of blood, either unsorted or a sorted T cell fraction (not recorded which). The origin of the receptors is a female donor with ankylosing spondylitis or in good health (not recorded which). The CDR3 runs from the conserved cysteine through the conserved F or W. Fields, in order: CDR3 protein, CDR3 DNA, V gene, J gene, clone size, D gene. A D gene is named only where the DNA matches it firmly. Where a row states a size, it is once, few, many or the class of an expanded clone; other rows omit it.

cdr3_aa: CASSPGGRYNEQFF
cdr3_nt: TGTGCCAGCAGCCCCGGGGGGCGTTACAATGAGCAGTTCTTC
v_call: TRBV9
j_call: TRBJ2-1
clone_size: .
d_call: .

cdr3_aa: CASSSRTGGFINTDTQYF
cdr3_nt: TGCGCCAGCAGCTCGAGGACAGGGGGATTCATTAACACAGATACGCAGTATTTT
v_call: TRBV5-1
j_call: TRBJ2-3
clone_size: many
d_call: TRBD1

cdr3_aa: CASSSGEYSLTDTQYF
cdr3_nt: TGTGCCAGCAGCTCTGGGGAGTACAGCCTCACAGATACGCAGTATTTT
v_call: TRBV7-8
j_call: TRBJ2-3
clone_size: many
d_call: .

cdr3_aa: CASSFQGTSSYEQYF
cdr3_nt: TGTGCCAGCAGTTTCCAGGGAACCAGCTCCTACGAGCAGTACTTC
v_call: TRBV12-3/TRBV12-4
j_call: TRBJ2-7
clone_size: few
d_call: .

cdr3_aa: CASSQPGLAETQYF
cdr3_nt: TGTGCCAGCAGCCAGCCGGGACTAGCGGAGACCCAGTACTTC
v_call: TRBV7-2
j_call: TRBJ2-5
clone_size: few
d_call: TRBD2

cdr3_aa: CASSSTLSGPLYEQYF
cdr3_nt: TGTGCCAGCAGCTCCACTCTTAGCGGGCCCCTCTACGAGCAGTACTTC
v_call: TRBV7-2
j_call: TRBJ2-7
clone_size: .
d_call: TRBD2

cdr3_aa: CASSLVDITAGVYNEQFF
cdr3_nt: TGTGCCAGCAGCTTAGTAGATATAACGGCGGGAGTCTACAATGAGCAGTTCTTC
v_call: TRBV7-8
j_call: TRBJ2-1
clone_size: .
d_call: TRBD2

cdr3_aa: CASSELEETQYF
cdr3_nt: TGTGCCAGCAGTGAACTAGAAGAGACCCAGTACTTC
v_call: TRBV2
j_call: TRBJ2-5
clone_size: .
d_call: .

cdr3_aa: CASSLGGLRDTQYF
cdr3_nt: TGTGCCAGCAGCTTAGGAGGTTTGCGAGATACGCAGTATTTT
v_call: TRBV7-2
j_call: TRBJ2-3
clone_size: .
d_call: .

cdr3_aa: CASSLVGRATDTQYF
cdr3_nt: TGTGCCAGCAGCTTAGTGGGCAGGGCAACAGATACGCAGTATTTT
v_call: TRBV7-6
j_call: TRBJ2-3
clone_size: .
d_call: .

cdr3_aa: CSVEVGDPSYEQYF
cdr3_nt: TGCAGCGTTGAAGTCGGGGACCCGTCCTACGAGCAGTACTTC
v_call: TRBV29-1
j_call: TRBJ2-7
clone_size: .
d_call: .

cdr3_aa: CSDSNQPQHF
cdr3_nt: TGCAGTGATAGCAATCAGCCCCAGCATTTT
v_call: TRBV20-1
j_call: TRBJ1-5
clone_size: .
d_call: .

cdr3_aa: CASRINMTSGRENEQFF
cdr3_nt: TGTGCAAGTCGCATCAACATGACTAGCGGGAGAGAAAATGAGCAGTTCTTC
v_call: TRBV12-2
j_call: TRBJ2-1
clone_size: .
d_call: .

cdr3_aa: CASSEGTSGRAGENVLTF
cdr3_nt: TGTGCCAGCAGTGAAGGGACTAGCGGGAGGGCCGGGGAAAACGTCCTGACTTTC
v_call: TRBV25-1
j_call: TRBJ2-6
clone_size: .
d_call: TRBD2

cdr3_aa: CASSPAGETGELFF
cdr3_nt: TGTGCCAGCAGCCCGGCGGGAGAAACCGGGGAGCTGTTTTTT
v_call: TRBV7-3
j_call: TRBJ2-2
clone_size: .
d_call: TRBD2

cdr3_aa: CASSVEGARSGAYNEQFF
cdr3_nt: TGTGCCAGCAGCGTAGAGGGGGCGCGGAGCGGGGCCTACAATGAGCAGTTCTTC
v_call: TRBV9
j_call: TRBJ2-1
clone_size: .
d_call: .

cdr3_aa: CASSHPWGPKGRESKETQYF
cdr3_nt: TGTGCCAGCAGCCACCCGTGGGGGCCGAAGGGGCGGGAGAGCAAAGAGACCCAGTACTTC
v_call: TRBV9
j_call: TRBJ2-5
clone_size: .
d_call: .

cdr3_aa: CASSQEGTTYNEQFF
cdr3_nt: TGCGCCAGCAGCCAAGAAGGTACGACCTACAATGAGCAGTTCTTC
v_call: TRBV4-1
j_call: TRBJ2-1
clone_size: .
d_call: .

cdr3_aa: CSGNYGDANTEAFF
cdr3_nt: TGCAGCGGAAACTATGGGGACGCGAACACTGAAGCTTTCTTT
v_call: TRBV29-1
j_call: TRBJ1-1
clone_size: .
d_call: .

cdr3_aa: CASSLETGTARANYGYTF
cdr3_nt: TGCGCCAGCAGCTTGGAGACCGGGACAGCGCGCGCTAACTATGGCTACACCTTC
v_call: TRBV5-1
j_call: TRBJ1-2
clone_size: .
d_call: TRBD1

cdr3_aa: CASSMDQSSYNEQFF
cdr3_nt: TGTGCCAGTAGTATGGACCAAAGCTCCTACAATGAGCAGTTCTTC
v_call: TRBV19
j_call: TRBJ2-1
clone_size: .
d_call: .

cdr3_aa: CASSLHPAGVLSEQYF
cdr3_nt: TGTGCCAGCAGCCTACACCCAGCGGGAGTACTAAGCGAGCAGTACTTC
v_call: TRBV7-2
j_call: TRBJ2-7
clone_size: .
d_call: TRBD2

cdr3_aa: CASSLIGTDEQFF
cdr3_nt: TGTGCCAGCAGCTTGATAGGGACCGATGAGCAGTTCTTC
v_call: TRBV5-4
j_call: TRBJ2-1
clone_size: few
d_call: .

cdr3_aa: CSAVTLTGAEEQYF
cdr3_nt: TGCAGCGCCGTGACTCTGACAGGGGCAGAGGAGCAGTACTTC
v_call: TRBV29-1
j_call: TRBJ2-7
clone_size: few
d_call: TRBD1

cdr3_aa: CASQTGNTEAFF
cdr3_nt: TGTGCCAGCCAGACAGGGAACACTGAAGCTTTCTTT
v_call: TRBV27
j_call: TRBJ1-1
clone_size: few
d_call: .

cdr3_aa: CASSARDYYNEQFF
cdr3_nt: TGTGCCAGCAGCGCCCGGGACTACTACAATGAGCAGTTCTTC
v_call: TRBV9
j_call: TRBJ2-1
clone_size: .
d_call: TRBD2

cdr3_aa: CASSPHGEFEQFF
cdr3_nt: TGTGCCAGCAGTCCCCACGGCGAGTTTGAGCAGTTCTTC
v_call: TRBV27
j_call: TRBJ2-1
clone_size: many
d_call: .

cdr3_aa: CASTPSLRGEAFF
cdr3_nt: TGTGCCAGCACCCCCTCCCTAAGGGGTGAAGCTTTCTTT
v_call: TRBV3-1
j_call: TRBJ1-1
clone_size: many
d_call: .